The 10 T cell receptor beta chains listed next were all sequenced from one sample in a study of T cells in Graves' hyperthyroidism and ophthalmopathy. It was RNA transcripts that yielded the amplified TCR beta CDR3 regions. The primer set for the first-round RT-PCR of the TCR CDR3 was HTBI. Via MiXCR, TCRdb re-called the multiplex PCR reads, giving one row per CDR3 protein. The table lists some 490,000 distinct CDR3 sequences, 20% to 25% of them singletons. Sequencing used blood. The receptor source for this set is a woman in her 70s with Graves' ophthalmopathy.

The CDR3 coding sequence is TGTGCCAGCAGTTACGGGGTGCAGGCCTATAATTCACCCCTCCACTTT. The encoded protein is CASSYGVQAYNSPLHF. The chain uses TRBV6-5 and TRBJ1-6, with D hard to call. The CDR3 length is 16 residues. Per the germline V gene, CDR1 is MNHEY and CDR2 is SVGAGI. Deletions cut 2 bases from V and 2 bases from J, with 10 bases between.

This clonotype was seen more than once but under ten times. The CDR3 coding sequence is TGTGCCACCAGCTGGCGGGGGGCCGGGGAGCTGTTTTTT. It codes for CATSWRGAGELFF. The chain couples TRBV24-1 to TRBJ2-2; the match to TRBD2 covers 8 bases. With 7 bases clipped from V and 6 bases from J, the junction kept 3 bases outside the gene matches. The germline V gene has CDR1 KGHDR and CDR2 SFDVKD. The length of the CDR3 is 13 residues.

This clonotype was seen many times. V is TRBV12-3 or TRBV12-4 and J is TRBJ2-1, with 7 bases identical to TRBD2. CDR3 length equals 14 residues. J lost 9 bases, V lost 0 bases, and 5 bases had no gene match. The CDR3 is CASSLAGGPIEQFF. The CDR3, as DNA: TGTGCCAGCAGTTTAGCGGGAGGGCCTATTGAGCAGTTCTTC.

The table lists this clonotype with a few counts. V and J are TRBV9 and TRBJ1-2; D is perhaps TRBD1 (6 bases). Trimming stripped 0 bases from V and 4 bases from J, with 10 bases between. Germline assignment: CDR1 SGDLS and CDR2 YYNGEE. This CDR3 has 14 amino acids. The CDR3 region has the DNA TGTGCCAGCAGCGTAGAACAGGGAGGCTATGGCTACACCTTC. It specifies CASSVEQGGYGYTF.

The gene calls are TRBV5-1 and TRBJ1-1; D unclear. V dropped 6 bases and J dropped 0 bases, with 15 bases sitting between them. This CDR3 has 15 amino acids. Germline loops: CDR1 SGHRS, CDR2 YFSETQ. For the CDR3, the DNA is TGCGCCAGCAAAGGGAGGGAGCCCATGAACACTGAAGCTTTCTTT. As protein: CASKGREPMNTEAFF.

The chain employs TRBV25-1 and TRBJ1-2, with TRBD1 matching 7 bases. Germline loops: CDR1 MGHDK, CDR2 SYGVNS. The CDR3 totals 14 residues. The V gene end was trimmed by 4 bases and the J gene end by 2 bases; junction bases not matched to a gene: 4. The DNA for the CDR3 is TGTGCCAGCAGTGTTACAGGGGTCAACTATGGCTACACCTTC. It yields the protein CASSVTGVNYGYTF.

V usage is TRBV11-2 and J usage is TRBJ2-5, with D possibly being TRBD1 (7 bases). V lost 6 bases and J 4 bases, leaving 15 bases between the germline ends. Germline CDR1 SGHAT, CDR2 FQNNGV. The CDR3 sequence is 14 residues long. The CDR3, as DNA: TGTGCCAGCAGATCAGGGGGAGGTCCAGAGACCCAGTACTTC. Protein sequence: CASRSGGGPETQYF.

This clonotype was seen a handful of times. This chain links TRBV5-1 with TRBJ2-1; 8 bases align to TRBD2. The CDR3 loop spans 15 amino acids. V lost 4 bases and J lost 4; bases outside the gene matches: 7. Germline-derived CDR1 and CDR2 are SGHRS and YFSETQ. CDR3 loop: CASSPTSGDYNEQFF. In DNA form, the CDR3 reads TGCGCCAGCAGCCCAACTAGCGGAGATTACAATGAGCAGTTCTTC.

This clonotype was seen only a few times. A read error may account for a junction end that differs from germline. The V gene is TRBV7-7, the J gene TRBJ2-7; 9 nucleotides align to TRBD1. The CDR3 runs 13 residues. Germline V gene lookup returns CDR1 SSHAT and CDR2 FNYEAQ (reference sequence). The CDR3 spells CASSTDRGDEQYF. Written as DNA, the CDR3 is TGTGCTAGCAGCACGGACAGGGGCGACGAGCAGTACTTC.

The rearrangement uses TRBV24-1 and TRBJ2-7; TRBD2 might be the D (5 bases). The germline gives CDR1 KGHDR, CDR2 SFDVKD. V lost 6 bases, J lost 3 bases, and 11 bases lay in between. The CDR3 loop spans 13 amino acids. The CDR3 bases are TGTGCCACCAGTCCACCCGGGGACTACGAGCAGTACTTC. This codes for CATSPPGDYEQYF.